Listed here are 8 T cell receptor beta chains from one sample, sequenced in a study of T cell repertoires in cytomegalovirus infection. Each CDR3 protein is one row after TCRdb ran MiXCR on the reads. The sample yields approximately 400,000 distinct CDR3 sequences, approximately 31% seen once. Sample: PBMCs. The receptor set was obtained from a human donor in good health (CMV status not recorded). Some clones in this sample may be carry-over from other donors' samples.

With respect to this clonotype: This may be a read error: a much more frequent sequence differs by one nucleotide. The V and J genes are TRBV10-2 and TRBJ2-5; the D gene is possibly TRBD2 (6 bases). Trimming cost V 6 bases and J 8 bases, with 25 bases left between them. Per the germline V gene, CDR1 is WSHSY and CDR2 is SAAADI. The CDR3 sequence is 16 residues long. The CDR3 here is CASRTAGALTGDTQYF. CDR3 sequence (DNA): TGCGCCAGCAGAACAGCCGGGGCCCTGACGGGAGATACCCAGTACTTC.

This clonotype came up many times. V gene TRBV5-5 combines with J gene TRBJ2-3, with 8 bases that match TRBD2. CDR1 and CDR2 (germline): SGHKS, YYEKEE (reference sequence). J lost 5 bases, V lost 3 bases, and 8 bases had no gene match. The CDR3 length is 15 residues. This chain's CDR3 is CASSSRRGGKDTQYF. CDR3 sequence (DNA): TGTGCCAGCAGCTCCCGTCGGGGGGGCAAAGATACGCAGTATTTT.

The rearrangement links TRBV6-2 or TRBV6-3 to TRBJ1-5, with 7 bases fitting TRBD1. From germline, CDR1 is MNHEY and CDR2 SVGEGT. V was clipped by 2 bases and J by 3 bases; unmatched bases: 4. CDR3 length equals 15 residues. The CDR3 region has the DNA TGTGCCAGCAGTTACCAGGGACAGATCAATCAGCCCCAGCATTTT. It yields the protein CASSYQGQINQPQHF.

The table lists this clonotype with a count of one. A much larger clone is a single base away; this may be a read error. The chain carries TRBV7-6 and TRBJ1-2; D is ambiguous. Per the germline V gene, CDR1 is SGHVS and CDR2 is FNYEAQ. CDR3 length equals 14 residues. This chain's CDR3 is CDSSSDLRSYGYTF. CDR3 coding DNA: TGTGACAGCAGCTCGGACTTGAGGAGCTATGGCTACACCTTC. The variable domain in full, completed from reference TRBV7-6 and TRBJ1-2, reads GAGVSQSPRYKVTKRGQDVALRCDPISGHVSLYWYRQALGQGPEFLTYFNYEAQQDKSGLPNDRFSAERPEGSISTLTIQRTEQRDSAMYRCDSSSDLRSYGYTFGSGTRLTVV.

To note about this clonotype: With a much larger clone just one base away, this may be a read error. The genes are TRBV7-9 and TRBJ2-6; TRBD1 aligns across 10 bases. CDR1 is SEHNR, CDR2 FQNEAQ, per germline (reference sequence). V lost 4 bases and J lost 0; bases outside the gene matches: 6. The CDR3 spans 18 residues. The CDR3 nucleotides read TGTGCCAGCAGCTCGGGGACAGGGGAAACCTCTGGGGCCAACGTCCTGACTTTC. Translation: CASSSGTGETSGANVLTF.

The gene calls are TRBV28 and TRBJ2-3; 10 nucleotides align to TRBD2. CDR3 length: 18 residues. Germline trimming cut 3 bases from V and 0 bases from J; bases unmatched to any gene: 9. Germline CDR1 is MDHEN and CDR2 is SYDVKM. The CDR3 protein is CASSLAGLAYHSTDTQYF. The CDR3 DNA reads TGTGCCAGCAGTTTGGCGGGACTAGCGTACCACAGCACAGATACGCAGTATTTT. Full variable domain (remainder filled in from reference TRBV28 and TRBJ2-3): DVKVTQSSRYLVKRTGEKVFLECVQDMDHENMFWYRQDPGLGLRLIYFSYDVKMKEKGDIPEGYSVSREKKERFSLILESASTNQTSMYLCASSLAGLAYHSTDTQYFGPGTRLTVL.

V is TRBV6-6 and J is TRBJ2-7; D remains ambiguous. Germline CDR1 and CDR2: MNHNY and SVGAGI (reference sequence). The germline V and J ends were trimmed by 5 bases and 2 bases, with 16 bases remaining between them. The CDR3 length is 15 residues. This CDR3 is CASSQKERTPYEQYF. CDR3 nucleotide sequence: TGTGCCAGCAGTCAAAAAGAAAGGACCCCCTACGAGCAGTACTTC.

The chain uses TRBV7-4 and TRBJ2-5; tentative D call: TRBD1 (6 bases). Trimming shortened V by 6 bases and J by 1 base, and 12 bases separated the two germline ends. The CDR3 loop spans 14 amino acids. CDR1 and CDR2 from the germline V gene are SGHVT and SQSDAQ. The CDR3 sequence is CASRPGQTQETQYF. The CDR3 bases are TGTGCCAGCAGACCCGGACAGACCCAAGAGACCCAGTACTTC. Filled out from reference TRBV7-4 and TRBJ2-5, the complete variable domain reads GAGVSQSPRYKVAKRGRDVALRCDSISGHVTLYWYRQTLGQGSEVLTYSQSDAQRDKSGRPSGRFSAERPERSVSTLKIQRTEQGDSAVYLCASRPGQTQETQYFGPGTRLLVL.